Listed below are T cell receptor beta chains from one sample, sequenced in a study of response to subunit inactivated influenza vaccine. MiXCR, applied by TCRdb to the RT-PCR reads, yields one record per CDR3 protein. The sample carries hundreds of thousands of distinct CDR3 sequences, approximately 15% recorded once. The source was PBMCs from blood, collected around two weeks before vaccination. The receptor set was obtained from a man aged 50-60 years who received an inactivated influenza vaccine. Each CDR3 is given with its conserved first and last residue. A D gene is named only where the DNA matches it firmly. Not every row has a clone size; where given, it reads once, few, many or a size class.

J gene: TRBJ1-1
V gene: TRBV29-1
clone size: few
D gene: TRBD1
CDR3 DNA: TGCAGCGGGTCCACAGGGGACACTGAAGCTTTCTTT
CDR3 protein: CSGSTGDTEAFF

J gene: TRBJ2-5
V gene: TRBV9
clone size: -
D gene: TRBD2
CDR3 DNA: TGTGCCAGCAGCGTAGTTGGACTAGCGGTTGTGGAGACCCAGTACTTC
CDR3 protein: CASSVVGLAVVETQYF

J gene: TRBJ2-5
V gene: TRBV2
clone size: -
D gene: TRBD2
CDR3 DNA: TGTGCCAGCAGTGCGGAGATGGGACTAGCGGGGGAGACCCAGTACTTC
CDR3 protein: CASSAEMGLAGETQYF

J gene: TRBJ1-4
V gene: TRBV7-9
clone size: -
D gene: TRBD1
CDR3 DNA: TGTGCCAGCAGACCTACAGGGGGTGCAACTAATGAAAAACTGTTTTTT
CDR3 protein: CASRPTGGATNEKLFF

J gene: TRBJ2-3
V gene: TRBV6-5
clone size: -
D gene: TRBD1
CDR3 DNA: TGTGCCAGCAGTTACCTCCGACAGGGTGGTCCAGATACGCAGTATTTT
CDR3 protein: CASSYLRQGGPDTQYF

J gene: TRBJ2-3
V gene: TRBV6-2/TRBV6-3
clone size: -
D gene: TRBD1
CDR3 DNA: TGTGCCAGCGGCAGCCGGGACAGGGTTACAGATACGCAGTATTTT
CDR3 protein: CASGSRDRVTDTQYF

J gene: TRBJ2-5
V gene: TRBV7-9
clone size: -
D gene: -
CDR3 DNA: TGTGCCAGCAGCTCCGATATAGAGACCCAGTACTTC
CDR3 protein: CASSSDIETQYF

J gene: TRBJ2-3
V gene: TRBV2
clone size: few
D gene: -
CDR3 DNA: TGTGCCAGCAGATCACCGGGACCCATGTCCCAGTATTTT
CDR3 protein: CASRSPGPMSQYF

J gene: TRBJ2-5
V gene: TRBV2
clone size: few
D gene: TRBD1
CDR3 DNA: TGTGCCAGCAGGGATACCGGGACAGGAGAAGAGACCCAGTACTTC
CDR3 protein: CASRDTGTGEETQYF

J gene: TRBJ2-5
V gene: TRBV18
clone size: -
D gene: -
CDR3 DNA: TGTGCCAGCTCACCGGAAGGGCGGTCCCGAGAGACCCAGTACTTC
CDR3 protein: CASSPEGRSRETQYF

J gene: TRBJ1-6
V gene: TRBV6-1
clone size: -
D gene: TRBD1
CDR3 DNA: TGTGCCAGCAAAGGACAGGACTATAATTCACCCCTCCACTTT
CDR3 protein: CASKGQDYNSPLHF

J gene: TRBJ1-5
V gene: TRBV20-1
clone size: -
D gene: -
CDR3 DNA: TGCAGTGCTACCGGTTGGGGGTATAGCAATCAGCCCCAGCATTTT
CDR3 protein: CSATGWGYSNQPQHF

J gene: TRBJ2-1
V gene: TRBV20-1
clone size: -
D gene: TRBD2
CDR3 DNA: TGCAGTGCTAGAGGGACTAGCGGGAAAGGGAAGCAGTTCTTC
CDR3 protein: CSARGTSGKGKQFF

J gene: TRBJ2-2
V gene: TRBV7-9
clone size: many
D gene: -
CDR3 DNA: TGTGCCAGCAGCTTAGACTCTAACGGGGAGCTGTTTTTT
CDR3 protein: CASSLDSNGELFF

J gene: TRBJ2-3
V gene: TRBV12-3/TRBV12-4
clone size: few
D gene: TRBD2
CDR3 DNA: TGTGCCAGCGGGGAGCGGGAGGGAGGTACAGATACGCAGTATTTT
CDR3 protein: CASGEREGGTDTQYF

J gene: TRBJ2-7
V gene: TRBV4-3
clone size: few
D gene: TRBD2
CDR3 DNA: TGCGCCAGCAGCCAAGGACTAGCGGGAGTTCCTCGGGACGAGCAGTACTTC
CDR3 protein: CASSQGLAGVPRDEQYF

J gene: TRBJ2-5
V gene: TRBV12-5
clone size: few
D gene: -
CDR3 DNA: TGTGCTAGTGCCCTCGGAGGGGTAGAGACCCAGTACTTC
CDR3 protein: CASALGGVETQYF

J gene: TRBJ2-2
V gene: TRBV6-2/TRBV6-3
clone size: many
D gene: -
CDR3 DNA: TGTGCCAGCAGTTATTTGAACACCGGGGAGCTGTTTTTT
CDR3 protein: CASSYLNTGELFF

J gene: TRBJ1-2
V gene: TRBV7-9
clone size: -
D gene: -
CDR3 DNA: TGTGCCAGCACCGAAGCAGGGGCTGGCTACACCTTC
CDR3 protein: CASTEAGAGYTF

J gene: TRBJ2-1
V gene: TRBV24-1
clone size: few
D gene: TRBD1
CDR3 DNA: TGTGCCACCAGTGGAAACCTCGGGACAGGCCTGTACAATGAGCAGTTCTTC
CDR3 protein: CATSGNLGTGLYNEQFF

J gene: TRBJ2-5
V gene: TRBV5-6
clone size: -
D gene: -
CDR3 DNA: TGTGCCAGCAGCTTGTACAAGCAAGAGACCCAGTACTTC
CDR3 protein: CASSLYKQETQYF

J gene: TRBJ2-3
V gene: TRBV24-1
clone size: many
D gene: -
CDR3 DNA: TGTGCCACCATGGCCTGGGGTGGGGTAGATACGCAGTATTTT
CDR3 protein: CATMAWGGVDTQYF